This is a list of T cell receptor beta chains from one sample in a study of cytomegalovirus exposure and HLA in healthy donors. Sequenced by immunoSEQ multiplex PCR; TCRdb stores in-frame clones only, minus some. The sample lists about 170,000 clones, about 85% occurring once. The specimen sequenced was PBMCs. The receptors come from a man aged 18 to 35 in good health and CMV-seropositive. CDR3s include the opening cysteine and the closing phenylalanine or tryptophan. A D gene is named only where the DNA matches it firmly. Some rows have no size entry. The others give once, few or many, or a class for an expanded clone.

CDR3 DNA | CDR3 protein | J gene | clone size | V gene | D gene
TGTGCCAGCAGCAATGTACAGGGCGGGTCGGGCACAGATACGCAGTATTTT | CASSNVQGGSGTDTQYF | TRBJ2-3 | - | TRBV4-2 | -
TGTGCCAGCAGCCAACCGGGACAGGGGCTTTGGGATACGCAGTATTTT | CASSQPGQGLWDTQYF | TRBJ2-3 | - | TRBV4-2 | TRBD1
TGTGCCAGCAGTGCCCCAGGGACTTACGAGCAGTACTTC | CASSAPGTYEQYF | TRBJ2-7 | once | TRBV6-6 | -
TGTGCCAGCAGCTTGGGACTCCTTGCAACTAATGAAAAACTGTTTTTT | CASSLGLLATNEKLFF | TRBJ1-4 | - | TRBV5-4 | -
TGTGCCAGCAGTGAAACAACGGGTCGAAGACGTCATGAAAAACTGTTTTTT | CASSETTGRRRHEKLFF | TRBJ1-4 | - | TRBV6-1 | -
TGTGCCAGCAGCGAGCGGGGGGGCGGGGGCTATGAGCAGTTCTTC | CASSERGGGGYEQFF | TRBJ2-1 | few | TRBV6-6 | TRBD2
TGTGCCAGCAGGAGGGGGACTGAAGCTTTCTTT | CASRRGTEAFF | TRBJ1-1 | - | TRBV27 | -
TGCGCCAGCAGCCAGCCGGACAGGGATAATGAAAAACTGTTTTTT | CASSQPDRDNEKLFF | TRBJ1-4 | - | TRBV4-1 | TRBD1
TGCGCCAGCAGCCAAGACCGGACTCCCCGGAGCTCCTATAATTCACCCCTCCACTTT | CASSQDRTPRSSYNSPLHF | TRBJ1-6 | - | TRBV4-1 | -
TGTGCCAGCAGCCCGACAAGTGAGCTGTTTTTT | CASSPTSELFF | TRBJ2-2 | - | TRBV4-2 | -
TGCGCCAGCAGTGTCAGCGGGGGGGCCTTAGGGCTGTTTTTT | CASSVSGGALGLFF | TRBJ2-2 | - | TRBV10-2 | TRBD2
TGTGCCAGCAGCCCCCGAAGTGGGACTAGTCTTCAGGAGCAGTTCTTC | CASSPRSGTSLQEQFF | TRBJ2-1 | - | TRBV7-2 | TRBD2
TGTGCCAGCAGCTTGACCGGACAGGGAATCTCCGGAAACACCATATATTTT | CASSLTGQGISGNTIYF | TRBJ1-3 | - | TRBV5-4 | TRBD1
TGCGCCAGCAGCCTACTAGCGGGGGGGGGCAATGAGCAGTTCTTC | CASSLLAGGGNEQFF | TRBJ2-1 | - | TRBV5-1 | TRBD2
TGTGCCAGCAGCGTAGAACAAGGGGGCTCCTACAATGAGCAGTTCTTC | CASSVEQGGSYNEQFF | TRBJ2-1 | - | TRBV9 | -
TGTGCCAGCAGGTCGAGATTGAACACTGAAGCTTTCTTT | CASRSRLNTEAFF | TRBJ1-1 | once | TRBV6-5 | -
TGTGCCAGCAGCCCCCAGGCTTTCTATGGCTACACCTTC | CASSPQAFYGYTF | TRBJ1-2 | - | TRBV6-5 | -
TGTGCCAGCAGCTTCCCCGTTTCTGTAGAGATCACAGATACGCAGTATTTT | CASSFPVSVEITDTQYF | TRBJ2-3 | - | TRBV5-6 | -
TGTGCCAGCAGATTGACACCGGCGGGAAATCAGCCCCAGCATTTT | CASRLTPAGNQPQHF | TRBJ1-5 | - | TRBV27 | -
TGTGCCAGCAGCTTATCGGAGGGAGTTGGCGGCTACACCTTC | CASSLSEGVGGYTF | TRBJ1-2 | - | TRBV11-2 | -
TGCGCCAGCAGCTTGGACGGTGAGAGGTCTCAGCCCCAGCATTTT | CASSLDGERSQPQHF | TRBJ1-5 | - | TRBV5-1 | -
TGCGCCAGCAGCCAAGATCTTTCGACAGGGTATTCACCCCTCCACTTT | CASSQDLSTGYSPLHF | TRBJ1-6 | few | TRBV4-3 | TRBD1
TGTGCCAGCAGTTCCGAGACAGGTATGAACACTGAAGCTTTCTTT | CASSSETGMNTEAFF | TRBJ1-1 | - | TRBV27 | -
TGCGCCAGCAGCCAAGATTTGTGGGACAGATCCACCCACGAGCAGTACTTC | CASSQDLWDRSTHEQYF | TRBJ2-7 | - | TRBV4-3 | TRBD1
TGTGCCAGCAGGGGACAGGGCCTCTCCTACGAGCAGTACTTC | CASRGQGLSYEQYF | TRBJ2-7 | once | TRBV2 | TRBD1
TGTGCCAGTGCGACAGGGTATAATGAAAAACTGTTTTTT | CASATGYNEKLFF | TRBJ1-4 | - | TRBV19 | TRBD1
TGTGCCAGCAGCTTGACGGCAGGGAACCAGCCCCAGCATTTT | CASSLTAGNQPQHF | TRBJ1-5 | - | TRBV11-2 | -
TGTGCCAGCAGTTTCTCCGGGACACCTGGGGGAAAACTGTTTTTT | CASSFSGTPGGKLFF | TRBJ1-4 | - | TRBV6-5 | -
TGTGCCATCAGTGAGGTGGGACAGGGGTTAATCGGAGATCCTGGAAACACCATATATTTT | CAISEVGQGLIGDPGNTIYF | TRBJ1-3 | - | TRBV10-3 | TRBD1
TGCAGCGTCACTGGACAGGGGGCAGGAAACACTGAAGCTTTCTTT | CSVTGQGAGNTEAFF | TRBJ1-1 | - | TRBV29-1 | TRBD1
TGTGCACAGACGTCACGACTAGCGGGGGGGCTAGAACGCACAGATACGCAGTATTTT | CAQTSRLAGGLERTDTQYF | TRBJ2-3 | - | TRBV2 | TRBD2
TGTGCCAGCAGCGCCGGGACTGACACCTACGAGCAGTACTTC | CASSAGTDTYEQYF | TRBJ2-7 | few | TRBV9 | -
TGTGCCTGGGTCGGACAGGGCGGGACTCCGGCTTTCTTT | CAWVGQGGTPAFF | TRBJ1-1 | - | TRBV30 | TRBD1
TGTGCCAGCAGTTTGCGGATGGGACAGGGGGTTGGGACCCAGTACTTC | CASSLRMGQGVGTQYF | TRBJ2-5 | - | TRBV27 | TRBD1
TGTGCCAGCAGTTACCTAAGCACAGATACGCAGTATTTT | CASSYLSTDTQYF | TRBJ2-3 | - | TRBV6-6 | -
TGTGCCAGCAGCTTGACGGGACAGGGAATTAGCAATCAGCCCCAGCATTTT | CASSLTGQGISNQPQHF | TRBJ1-5 | - | TRBV5-4 | TRBD1
TGTGCCACCAGCAGAAGGACAGGGTCGGGATATGGCTACACCTTC | CATSRRTGSGYGYTF | TRBJ1-2 | - | TRBV15 | TRBD1
TGTGCCAGCAGCTTCCGGGACAGGGATGGTGATACGCAGTATTTT | CASSFRDRDGDTQYF | TRBJ2-3 | - | TRBV5-6 | TRBD1
TGTGCCAGCAGCCCCAGCGGGGGGCAAACCTACGAGCAGTACTTC | CASSPSGGQTYEQYF | TRBJ2-7 | - | TRBV5-4 | TRBD2
TGTGCCAGCAGTTACTCGGGTAGGGGTGGGGGCTACACCTTC | CASSYSGRGGGYTF | TRBJ1-2 | - | TRBV6-5 | -
TGTGCCAGCAGCCCTAGGACTAGCGGGGGGATCTACAATGAGCAGTTCTTC | CASSPRTSGGIYNEQFF | TRBJ2-1 | once | TRBV9 | TRBD2
TGTGCCAGCAGTTTACAATTCGCGGGGGTCAATGAGCAGTTCTTC | CASSLQFAGVNEQFF | TRBJ2-1 | - | TRBV27 | TRBD2
TGTGCCAGCAGCTCGGGGCTAGCGGGGGGGTATATCGAGCAGTTCTTC | CASSSGLAGGYIEQFF | TRBJ2-1 | once | TRBV7-9 | TRBD2
TGTGCCAGCAGCTTGTCTCTAGCGGGGGGTATTGAGCAGTTCTTC | CASSLSLAGGIEQFF | TRBJ2-1 | - | TRBV5-6 | TRBD2
TGTGCCAGCAGCTTAGCCTCGCGGGCGCTCTCCTACGAGCAGTACTTC | CASSLASRALSYEQYF | TRBJ2-7 | - | TRBV7-8 | -
TGTGCCAGCAGTGACTCGAGACGCAGGGGCGGACTGAACACTGAAGCTTTCTTT | CASSDSRRRGGLNTEAFF | TRBJ1-1 | - | TRBV6-4 | -
TGCGCCAGCAGTCACTGCCGTCGGACATATAGCAATCAGCCCCAGCATTTT | CASSHCRRTYSNQPQHF | TRBJ1-5 | - | TRBV23-1 | -
TGTGCCAGCAGTCCGTGGGAAAGCGGTTCACCCCTCCACTTT | CASSPWESGSPLHF | TRBJ1-6 | - | TRBV6-6 | -
TGTGCCAGCAGCCTCGGACTGATGAACTCTGGGGCCAACGTCCTGACTTTC | CASSLGLMNSGANVLTF | TRBJ2-6 | once | TRBV5-6 | -
TGTGCCAGCAGCGCCCGAGGTGGCTACACCTTC | CASSARGGYTF | TRBJ1-2 | - | TRBV9 | -
TGTGCCAGCAGCTTGGCGTATACCGGGGAGCTGTTTTTT | CASSLAYTGELFF | TRBJ2-2 | - | TRBV5-4 | -
TGTGCCAGCAGCTTGGAAGACTACACCGGGGAGCTGTTTTTT | CASSLEDYTGELFF | TRBJ2-2 | - | TRBV5-6 | -
TGTGCCAGCAGCTTCCAAGCGGGAGCCTATACGCAGTATTTT | CASSFQAGAYTQYF | TRBJ2-3 | few | TRBV7-2 | TRBD2
TGTGCCAGCAGTGAAGCGTGGACAGATAATCAGCCCCAGCATTTT | CASSEAWTDNQPQHF | TRBJ1-5 | - | TRBV6-1 | -
TGTGCCACCAGCAGAGTTCAACTACTTAGAGGGCCTGAAGAGACCCAGTACTTC | CATSRVQLLRGPEETQYF | TRBJ2-5 | once | TRBV15 | -
TGTGCCAGCACTGAAGTTTTGGGACAGAGGGAAGCTTTCTTT | CASTEVLGQREAFF | TRBJ1-1 | - | TRBV6-5 | TRBD1
TGTGCCAGCCGGGGACCCGGACAGGGGAACACCGGGGAGCTGTTTTTT | CASRGPGQGNTGELFF | TRBJ2-2 | once | TRBV6-4 | TRBD1
TGTGCCAGCAGTTACTCGGCAGGGGGGAAGGAAAAACTGTTTTTT | CASSYSAGGKEKLFF | TRBJ1-4 | - | TRBV6-5 | TRBD1
TGCAGCGTTGAAGATCAGGAGACAGGGGTTTCTTACGAGCAGTACTTC | CSVEDQETGVSYEQYF | TRBJ2-7 | - | TRBV29-1 | TRBD1